This T cell receptor (beta chain) is from a study of blood T cells in healthy people across ages. Study outcomes and limitations: TCR beta diversity was tightly associated with the proportion of naive T cells. No conclusive comparison of naive versus antigen-experienced cells was possible with unsorted PBMCs.

A second roughly 6 to 11 cycle PCR used barcoded and J-beta primers. TCRdb re-called the 5' RACE reads through MiXCR, storing one row per CDR3 protein. The top ten hold roughly 28% of the sample, which has around 280,000 distinct CDR3 sequences, roughly a quarter seen once. Samples had at least 6 million PBMCs isolated from them. The germline V gene has CDR1 SEHNR and CDR2 FQNEAQ (reference sequence). J gave up 0 bases and V 1 base, and 6 bases lay outside the gene matches. CDR3 length equals 18 residues. At least ten counts were recorded for this clonotype. What it binds is not known. The sequenced sample was blood. The TCR comes from a woman aged 70-85 years in good health. The chain employs TRBV7-9 and TRBJ2-3; 11 bases fit TRBD2. CDR3 residues: CASSLGGLAAQSTDTQYF. In nucleotides, the CDR3 is TGTGCCAGCAGCTTAGGGGGACTAGCGGCCCAGAGCACAGATACGCAGTATTTT.